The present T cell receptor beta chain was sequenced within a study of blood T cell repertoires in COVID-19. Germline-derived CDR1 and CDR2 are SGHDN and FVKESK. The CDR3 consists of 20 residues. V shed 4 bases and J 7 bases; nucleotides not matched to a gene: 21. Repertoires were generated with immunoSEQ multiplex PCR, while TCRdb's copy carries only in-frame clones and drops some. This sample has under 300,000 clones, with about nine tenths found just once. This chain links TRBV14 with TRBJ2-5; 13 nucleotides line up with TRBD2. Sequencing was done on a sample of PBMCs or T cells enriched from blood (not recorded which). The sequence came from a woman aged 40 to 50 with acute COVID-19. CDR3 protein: CASSPPLGRGTSGTSGTQYF. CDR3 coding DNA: TGTGCCAGCAGCCCTCCCCTAGGACGGGGGACTAGCGGGACCTCCGGGACCCAGTACTTC.